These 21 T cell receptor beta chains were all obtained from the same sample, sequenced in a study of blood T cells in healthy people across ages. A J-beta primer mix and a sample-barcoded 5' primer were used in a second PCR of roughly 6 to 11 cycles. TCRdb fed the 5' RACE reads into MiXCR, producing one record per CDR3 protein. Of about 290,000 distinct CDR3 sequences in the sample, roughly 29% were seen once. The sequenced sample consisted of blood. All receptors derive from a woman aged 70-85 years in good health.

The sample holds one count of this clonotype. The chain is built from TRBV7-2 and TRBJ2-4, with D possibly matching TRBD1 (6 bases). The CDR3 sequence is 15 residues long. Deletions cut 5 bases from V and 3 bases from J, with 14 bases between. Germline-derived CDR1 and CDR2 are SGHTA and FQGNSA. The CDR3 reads CASSRPQGFKNIQYF. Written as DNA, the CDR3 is TGTGCCAGCAGCAGGCCACAGGGTTTCAAAAACATTCAGTACTTC.

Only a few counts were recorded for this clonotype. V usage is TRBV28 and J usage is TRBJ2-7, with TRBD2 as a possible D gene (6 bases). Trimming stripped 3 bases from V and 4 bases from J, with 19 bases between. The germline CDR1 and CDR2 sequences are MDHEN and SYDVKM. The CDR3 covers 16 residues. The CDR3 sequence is CASSLTSVGRFYEQYF. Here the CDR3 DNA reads TGTGCCAGCAGTTTGACCTCGGTAGGGAGGTTTTACGAGCAGTACTTC.

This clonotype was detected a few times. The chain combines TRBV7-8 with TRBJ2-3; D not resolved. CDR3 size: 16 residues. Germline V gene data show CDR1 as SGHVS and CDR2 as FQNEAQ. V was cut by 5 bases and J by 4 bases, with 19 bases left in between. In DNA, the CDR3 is TGTGCCAGCAGCCTAGAGTGGGTAGGACCCGCAGATACGCAGTATTTT. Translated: CASSLEWVGPADTQYF.

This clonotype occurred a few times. The CDR3 DNA follows: TGTGCCAGCAGTGCCGACGACAGGGTCTGGCAGCCCCAGCATTTT. Translated, it gives CASSADDRVWQPQHF. The rearrangement joins TRBV6-2 or TRBV6-3 to TRBJ1-5; 7 positions match TRBD1. J was trimmed by 7 bases and V by 5 bases; bases with no gene match: 11. CDR1 is MNHEY and CDR2 is SVGEGT in the germline V gene. The CDR3 contains 15 residues.

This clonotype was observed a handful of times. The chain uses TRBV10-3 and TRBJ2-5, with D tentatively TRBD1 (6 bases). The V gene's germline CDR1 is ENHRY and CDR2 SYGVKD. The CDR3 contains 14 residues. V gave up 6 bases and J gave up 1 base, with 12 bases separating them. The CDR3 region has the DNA TGTGCCATCAGGTCCGGGACACTCCAAGAGACCCAGTACTTC. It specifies CAIRSGTLQETQYF.

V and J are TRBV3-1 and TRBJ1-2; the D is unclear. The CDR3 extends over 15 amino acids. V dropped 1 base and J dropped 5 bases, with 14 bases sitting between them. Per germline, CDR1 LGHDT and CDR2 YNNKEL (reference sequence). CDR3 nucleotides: TGTGCCAGCAGCCAAGGGTCCGACCCTAGGTATGGCTACACCTTC. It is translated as CASSQGSDPRYGYTF.

The CDR3 region is CATSDRSRRDNQPQHF. CDR3 nucleotide sequence: TGTGCCACCAGTGATCGGAGCAGACGGGACAATCAGCCCCAGCATTTT. The chain couples TRBV24-1 to TRBJ1-5; unclear D gene. V lost 3 bases, J lost 3 bases, and 14 bases lay in between. Germline loops: CDR1 KGHDR, CDR2 SFDVKD. The CDR3 totals 16 residues.

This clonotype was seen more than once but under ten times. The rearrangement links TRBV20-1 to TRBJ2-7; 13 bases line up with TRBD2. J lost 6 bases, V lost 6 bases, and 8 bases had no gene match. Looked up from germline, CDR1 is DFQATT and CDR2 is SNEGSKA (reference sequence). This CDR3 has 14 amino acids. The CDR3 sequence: CSARLAGGFGEQYF. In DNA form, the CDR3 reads TGCAGTGCCCGACTAGCGGGAGGCTTCGGCGAGCAGTACTTC.

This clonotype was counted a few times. The CDR3, as DNA: TGTGCCAGCTCACCACCGACAGGGCCGGGGGCCAAAAACATTCAGTACTTC. Its protein product is CASSPPTGPGAKNIQYF. This sequence joins TRBV18 and TRBJ2-4, with TRBD1 matching over 7 bases. CDR1 and CDR2 from the germline V gene are KGHSH and LQKENI. The V gene end was trimmed by 0 bases and the J gene end by 1 base; junction bases not matched to a gene: 6. The CDR3 covers 17 residues.

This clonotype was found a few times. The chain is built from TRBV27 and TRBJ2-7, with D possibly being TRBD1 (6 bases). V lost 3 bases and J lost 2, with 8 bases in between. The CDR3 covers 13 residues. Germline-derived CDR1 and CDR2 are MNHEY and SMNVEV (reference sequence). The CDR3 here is CASSFEGAYEQYF. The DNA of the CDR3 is TGTGCCAGCAGTTTCGAGGGGGCCTACGAGCAGTACTTC.

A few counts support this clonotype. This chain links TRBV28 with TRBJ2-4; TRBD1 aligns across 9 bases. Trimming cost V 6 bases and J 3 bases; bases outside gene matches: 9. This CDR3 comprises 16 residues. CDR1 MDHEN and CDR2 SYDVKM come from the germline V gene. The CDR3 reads CASSQTGTGSKNIQYF. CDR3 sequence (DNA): TGTGCCAGCAGCCAGACCGGGACAGGGAGCAAAAACATTCAGTACTTC.

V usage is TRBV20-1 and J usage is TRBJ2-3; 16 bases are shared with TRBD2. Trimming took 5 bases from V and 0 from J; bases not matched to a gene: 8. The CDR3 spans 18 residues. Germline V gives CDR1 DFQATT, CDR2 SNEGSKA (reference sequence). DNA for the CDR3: TGCAGTGCTCCCCGCGGGACTAGCGGGGGGGCTAGCACAGATACGCAGTATTTT. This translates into CSAPRGTSGGASTDTQYF.

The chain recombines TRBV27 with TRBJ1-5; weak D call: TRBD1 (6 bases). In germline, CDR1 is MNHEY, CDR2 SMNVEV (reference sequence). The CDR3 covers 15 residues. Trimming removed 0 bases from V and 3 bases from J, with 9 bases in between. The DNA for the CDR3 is TGTGCCAGCAGTTTATCCAGGGGCCTCAATCAGCCCCAGCATTTT. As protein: CASSLSRGLNQPQHF.

The CDR3 reads CASSFSGTGLYEQYF. The CDR3, as DNA: TGTGCCAGCAGCTTCTCCGGGACAGGGCTGTACGAGCAGTACTTC. This sequence joins TRBV7-3 and TRBJ2-7; 9 nucleotides line up with TRBD1. With 3 bases clipped from V and 4 bases from J, the junction kept 7 bases outside the gene matches. This CDR3 is built from 15 residues. Germline CDR1 is SGHTA and CDR2 is FQGTGA.

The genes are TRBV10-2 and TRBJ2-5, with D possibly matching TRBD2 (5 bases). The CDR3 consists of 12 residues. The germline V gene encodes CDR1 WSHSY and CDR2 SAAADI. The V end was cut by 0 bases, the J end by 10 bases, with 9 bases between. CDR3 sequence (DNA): TGCGCCAGCAGTGAGTCGATAGCGAACCAGTACTTC. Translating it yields CASSESIANQYF.

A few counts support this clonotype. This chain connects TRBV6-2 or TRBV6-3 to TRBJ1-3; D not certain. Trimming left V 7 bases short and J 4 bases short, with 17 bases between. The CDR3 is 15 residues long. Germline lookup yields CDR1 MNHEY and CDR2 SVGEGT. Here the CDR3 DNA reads TGTGCCAGCACCGCCACCGAGTCCTCCGGAAACACCATATATTTT. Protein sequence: CASTATESSGNTIYF.

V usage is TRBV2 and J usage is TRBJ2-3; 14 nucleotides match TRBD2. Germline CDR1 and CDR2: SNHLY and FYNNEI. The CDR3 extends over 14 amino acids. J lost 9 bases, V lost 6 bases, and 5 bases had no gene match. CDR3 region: CASRGGLAGATQYF. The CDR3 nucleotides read TGTGCCAGCAGGGGGGGACTAGCGGGAGCCACGCAGTATTTT.

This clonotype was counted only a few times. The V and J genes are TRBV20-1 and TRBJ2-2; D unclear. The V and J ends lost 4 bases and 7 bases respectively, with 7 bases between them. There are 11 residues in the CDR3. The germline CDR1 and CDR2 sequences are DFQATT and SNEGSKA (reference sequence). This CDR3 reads CSATSYGELFF. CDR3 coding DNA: TGCAGTGCTACGTCGTACGGGGAGCTGTTTTTT.

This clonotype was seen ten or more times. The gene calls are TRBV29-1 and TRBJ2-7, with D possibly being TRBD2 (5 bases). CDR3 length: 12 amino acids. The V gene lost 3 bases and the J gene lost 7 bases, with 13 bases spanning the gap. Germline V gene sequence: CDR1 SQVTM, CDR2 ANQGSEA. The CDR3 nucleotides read TGCAGCGTTGACGTGGCCCCGGGGGAGCAGTACTTC. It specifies CSVDVAPGEQYF.

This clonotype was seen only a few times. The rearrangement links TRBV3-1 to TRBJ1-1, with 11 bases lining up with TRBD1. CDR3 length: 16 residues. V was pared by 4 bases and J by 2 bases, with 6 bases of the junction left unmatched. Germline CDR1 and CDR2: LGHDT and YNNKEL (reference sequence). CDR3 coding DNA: TGTGCCAGCAGCCGGGGACAGGGGGTACTTAACACTGAAGCTTTCTTT. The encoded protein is CASSRGQGVLNTEAFF. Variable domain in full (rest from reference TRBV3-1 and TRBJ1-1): DTAVSQTPKYLVTQMGNDKSIKCEQNLGHDTMYWYKQDSKKFLKIMFSYNNKELIINETVPNRFSPKSPDKAHLNLHINSLELGDSAVYFCASSRGQGVLNTEAFFGQGTRLTVV.

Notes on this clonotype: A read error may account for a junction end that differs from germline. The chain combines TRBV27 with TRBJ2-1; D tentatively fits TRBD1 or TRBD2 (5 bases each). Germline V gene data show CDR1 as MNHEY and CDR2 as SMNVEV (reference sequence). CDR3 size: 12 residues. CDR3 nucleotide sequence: TGCGCCAGCCGCAGGGCGGGCAATGAGCAGTTCTTC. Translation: CASRRAGNEQFF.